This T cell receptor beta chain derives from a study of T cells in Graves' hyperthyroidism and ophthalmopathy. Study details: Before any treatment, at initial diagnosis, peripheral blood was collected.

Only a few counts were recorded for this clonotype. Researchers amplified the TCR beta CDR3 regions from RNA transcripts. First-round RT-PCR with HTBI primers amplified the TCR CDR3 region. TCRdb reprocessed the multiplex PCR reads via MiXCR and lists one record per CDR3 protein. The top ten hold approximately 15% of the sample, which has 650,000 to 850,000 distinct CDR3 sequences, under 20% seen once. The CDR3 covers 14 residues. Between the trimmed V and J ends, which lost 3 bases and 3 bases, there was a span of 11 bases. Germline loops: CDR1 GTSNPN, CDR2 SVGIG (reference sequence). When hyperthyroidism was first diagnosed, the blood sample was taken, preceding any ophthalmopathy symptoms.

The V call is TRBV30, the J call TRBJ1-4; no reliable D call. This receptor was identified in a woman in her fifties or sixties with Graves' hyperthyroidism that later progressed to Graves' ophthalmopathy. The sequencing input was blood. CDR3 nucleotide sequence: TGTGCCTGGAGCGAGGACGTATCTAATGAAAAACTGTTTTTT. It codes for CAWSEDVSNEKLFF.